These 31 T cell receptor beta chains originate from one sample sequenced in a study of blood T cell repertoires in COVID-19. The repertoire was sequenced with immunoSEQ multiplex PCR; TCRdb's copy has only in-frame clones and lacks some. The sample contains about 140,000 clones, approximately 85% of which appear only once. Material: PBMCs or T cells enriched from blood (not recorded which). The receptors here all came from a woman aged 45 to 65 with acute COVID-19.

V gene TRBV18 combines with J gene TRBJ1-1; D is possibly TRBD1 (5 bases). Germline V gene lookup returns CDR1 KGHSH and CDR2 LQKENI. The CDR3 spans 13 residues. V lost 5 bases, J lost 7 bases, and 14 bases lay in between. CDR3 coding DNA: TGTGCCAGCTCAATTACCGGGACTAATGAAGCTTTCTTT. Its translation: CASSITGTNEAFF.

CDR3 bases: TGTGCCAGCAGCTTAAGGGGAGGGGGGAACACCGGGGAGCTGTTTTTT. This encodes CASSLRGGGNTGELFF. This chain links TRBV5-6 with TRBJ2-2; D perhaps matches TRBD2 (7 bases). Germline CDR1 is SGHDT and CDR2 is YYEEEE. Trimming removed 2 bases at V and 1 base at J, with 12 bases between. The CDR3 is 16 residues long. The whole variable domain, filled in from reference TRBV5-6 and TRBJ2-2, reads DAGVTQSPTHLIKTRGQQVTLRCSPKSGHDTVSWYQQALGQGPQFIFQYYEEEERQRGNFPDRFSGHQFPNYSSELNVNALLLGDSALYLCASSLRGGGNTGELFFGEGSRLTVL.

J is TRBJ1-4 and V is TRBV18; 9 positions match TRBD1. This CDR3 is built from 15 residues. V shed 2 bases, J shed 6 bases, and the junction held 4 bases outside the gene matches. Germline V gene data show CDR1 as KGHSH and CDR2 as LQKENI. CDR3 region: CASSPRDREYEKLFF. The CDR3 bases are TGTGCCAGCTCACCAAGGGACAGGGAGTATGAAAAACTGTTTTTT.

The chain carries TRBV28 and TRBJ1-5, with TRBD1 as a possible D gene (6 bases). The CDR3 loop spans 13 amino acids. In germline, CDR1 is MDHEN, CDR2 SYDVKM. With 10 bases removed from V and 5 bases from J, the gap between germline ends came to 15 bases. DNA of the CDR3: TGTGCCACCTATCTACAGGGTGATCAGCCCCAGCATTTT. Encoded protein: CATYLQGDQPQHF.

V is TRBV3-1 (or the pseudogene TRBV3-2) and J is TRBJ1-4; the match to TRBD1 covers 8 bases. Germline loops: CDR1 LGHDT, CDR2 YNNKEL (reference sequence). V lost 6 bases to trimming and J lost 0 bases; unmatched junction nucleotides: 6. CDR3 size: 16 residues. CDR3 coding DNA: TGTGCCAGCAGTCCAGGGGGCGCCCCAACTAATGAAAAACTGTTTTTT. Translated: CASSPGGAPTNEKLFF.

This rearrangement joins TRBV7-9 to TRBJ1-1; 9 nucleotides align to TRBD1. Germline CDR1 and CDR2: SEHNR and FQNEAQ (reference sequence). V was pared by 5 bases and J by 6 bases, with 4 bases of the junction left unmatched. This CDR3 has 13 amino acids. CDR3 nucleotide sequence: TGTGCCAGCAGCCCCCGACAGGGGGCTGAAGCTTTCTTT. Its protein product is CASSPRQGAEAFF.

The V gene is TRBV5-6, the J gene TRBJ1-3; D gene ambiguous. Germline values: CDR1 SGHDT, CDR2 YYEEEE. Trimming stripped 2 bases from V and 0 bases from J, with 12 bases between. The length of the CDR3 is 16 residues. The DNA for the CDR3 is TGTGCCAGCAGCTTAAGCGGCGCCCCCTCTGGAAACACCATATATTTT. It codes for CASSLSGAPSGNTIYF.

This CDR3 is CASSEQLGNTEAFF. The CDR3 region has the DNA TGTGCCAGCAGTGAACAGCTAGGGAACACTGAAGCTTTCTTT. The rearrangement joins TRBV2 to TRBJ1-1; D remains ambiguous. Trimming stripped 2 bases from V and 1 base from J, with 8 bases between. Germline assignment: CDR1 SNHLY and CDR2 FYNNEI. CDR3 length: 14 residues.

The chain couples TRBV7-9 to TRBJ2-1; D is perhaps TRBD1 (9 bases). V was pared by 5 bases and J by 7 bases, with 24 bases between. This CDR3 has 17 residues. In germline, CDR1 is SEHNR, CDR2 FQNEAQ (reference sequence). CDR3 DNA: TGTGCCAGCAGCCCCCTACAGGGGGCGGGACTAGGGAATGAGCAGTTCTTC. Encoded protein: CASSPLQGAGLGNEQFF.

The V gene is TRBV19, the J gene TRBJ1-2; 8 bases align to TRBD1. This CDR3 is 14 amino acids long. With V trimmed by 7 bases and J by 2 bases, 6 bases remained unmatched. Germline V gene sequence: CDR1 LNHDA, CDR2 SQIVND (reference sequence). CDR3 region: CASKDRVVNYGYTF. CDR3 DNA sequence: TGTGCCAGTAAGGACAGGGTGGTCAACTATGGCTACACCTTC.

The rearrangement links TRBV24-1 to TRBJ2-3; 9 positions match TRBD2. The CDR3 has 15 residues. Looked up from germline, CDR1 is KGHDR and CDR2 is SFDVKD. V shed 4 bases and J 1 base; nucleotides not matched to a gene: 2. The CDR3 coding sequence is TGTGCCACCAGTGAGGCGGGAGGGGGCACAGATACGCAGTATTTT. It is translated as CATSEAGGGTDTQYF.

The chain uses TRBV28 and TRBJ1-2, with 8 nucleotides matching TRBD1. The germline CDR1 and CDR2 sequences are MDHEN and SYDVKM. The length of the CDR3 is 13 residues. The V segment lost 6 bases and the J segment 5 bases; nucleotides outside the gene matches: 5. In DNA, the CDR3 is TGTGCCAGCAGCCCACAGGGGGTATATGGCTACACCTTC. Translation: CASSPQGVYGYTF.

The chain couples TRBV19 to TRBJ1-6, with 10 bases identical to TRBD1. The germline V gene has CDR1 LNHDA and CDR2 SQIVND (reference sequence). The V gene end was trimmed by 4 bases and the J gene end by 9 bases; junction bases not matched to a gene: 3. The length of the CDR3 is 14 residues. In DNA form, the CDR3 reads TGTGCCAGTAGTACGACAGGGGGCGGTTCACCCCTCCACTTT. It specifies CASSTTGGGSPLHF.

The chain couples TRBV4-3 to TRBJ2-7; 7 nucleotides align to TRBD2. The CDR3 contains 15 residues. Looked up from germline, CDR1 is LGHNA and CDR2 is YSLEER. The V gene end was trimmed by 0 bases and the J gene end by 2 bases; junction bases not matched to a gene: 4. The CDR3 here is CASSQERAGAYEQYF. The CDR3 nucleotides are TGCGCCAGCAGCCAAGAGCGGGCGGGAGCCTACGAGCAGTACTTC.

The V and J genes are TRBV4-2 and TRBJ1-2; the match to TRBD1 covers 7 bases. Germline loops: CDR1 LGHNA, CDR2 YNFKEQ. V was pared by 3 bases and J by 3 bases, with 10 bases of the junction left unmatched. CDR3 length equals 16 residues. The CDR3 reads CASSQDMGQSDYGYTF. The CDR3 nucleotides are TGTGCCAGCAGCCAGGATATGGGACAGTCCGACTATGGCTACACCTTC.

This rearrangement joins TRBV7-9 to TRBJ1-2; D uncertain. The germline V gene has CDR1 SEHNR and CDR2 FQNEAQ (reference sequence). V was pared by 4 bases and J by 3 bases, with 9 bases between. The length of the CDR3 is 13 residues. CDR3 sequence: CASSSSMDYGYTF. For the CDR3, the DNA is TGTGCCAGCAGCTCCTCTATGGACTATGGCTACACCTTC.

The chain carries TRBV24-1 and TRBJ2-2, with TRBD1 matching over 8 bases. Germline lookup yields CDR1 KGHDR and CDR2 SFDVKD. The trim removed 5 bases at V and 1 base at J, leaving 8 bases unmatched. This CDR3 comprises 17 residues. CDR3 loop: CATSAYKGTGNTGELFF. CDR3 nucleotide sequence: TGTGCCACCAGTGCATATAAAGGGACAGGGAACACCGGGGAGCTGTTTTTT.

This chain joins TRBV18 and TRBJ2-1; D is unresolved. Trimming pared 4 bases from V and 2 bases from J, leaving 12 bases between. CDR1 is KGHSH, CDR2 LQKENI, per germline. This CDR3 is built from 15 residues. For the CDR3, the DNA is TGTGCCAGCTCACAGACGACTGTTACCTACAATGAGCAGTTCTTC. Translated, it gives CASSQTTVTYNEQFF. Full variable domain (missing parts from reference TRBV18 and TRBJ2-1): NAGVMQNPRHLVRRRGQEARLRCSPMKGHSHVYWYRQLPEEGLKFMVYLQKENIIDESGMPKERFSAEFPKEGPSILRIQQVVRGDSAAYFCASSQTTVTYNEQFFGPGTRLTVL.

The chain links TRBV5-5 to TRBJ1-2; a possible D gene is TRBD1 (5 bases). V lost 0 bases to trimming and J lost 8 bases, with 14 bases between them. The CDR3 is made up of 14 amino acids. Per germline, CDR1 SGHKS and CDR2 YYEKEE (reference sequence). CDR3 coding DNA: TGTGCCAGCAGCTTGGTGGACACTCAAGAGGGCTACACCTTC. This gives the protein CASSLVDTQEGYTF.

The chain links TRBV6-5 to TRBJ2-3; 7 bases are a match to TRBD1. Germline V gene lookup returns CDR1 MNHEY and CDR2 SVGAGI. This CDR3 is built from 13 residues. V was pared by 10 bases and J by 2 bases, with 6 bases of the junction left unmatched. CDR3: CATSGQNTDTQYF. DNA for the CDR3: TGTGCCACCTCGGGACAGAACACAGATACGCAGTATTTT.

The CDR3 region is CASHREGSQPQHF. The CDR3 DNA reads TGTGCCAGCCACCGGGAGGGAAGTCAGCCCCAGCATTTT. The V call is TRBV12-3 or TRBV12-4, the J call TRBJ1-5; D remains unclear. The CDR3 loop spans 13 amino acids. V was cut by 8 bases and J by 6 bases, with 14 bases left in between.

V usage is TRBV15 and J usage is TRBJ2-2, with 8 bases lining up with TRBD2. The CDR3 totals 16 residues. Germline lookup yields CDR1 LNHNV and CDR2 YYDKDF (reference sequence). The V gene end was trimmed by 1 base and the J gene end by 4 bases; junction bases not matched to a gene: 5. The CDR3 is CATSRVSGRSTGELFF. CDR3 nucleotide sequence: TGTGCCACCAGCAGAGTAAGCGGGAGAAGCACCGGGGAGCTGTTTTTT.

The rearrangement uses TRBV23-1 and TRBJ2-3; TRBD2 aligns across 9 bases. TRBV23-1 is classed as an ORF, of uncertain function. J was trimmed by 14 bases and V by 2 bases; bases with no gene match: 2. The CDR3 has 11 residues. The CDR3 region is CASSQRSGRYF. CDR3 in DNA: TGCGCCAGCAGTCAACGTAGCGGGAGGTATTTT.

This clone came up a few times. In nucleotides, the CDR3 is TGTGCCAGCAGTGCGGGACAGGGATATGGCTACACCTTC. It codes for CASSAGQGYGYTF. The chain employs TRBV2 and TRBJ1-2; 9 bases are shared with TRBD1. V shed 4 bases, J shed 5 bases, and the junction held 2 bases outside the gene matches. Germline values: CDR1 SNHLY, CDR2 FYNNEI. CDR3 length: 13 amino acids.

This clone was observed a few times. CDR3: CATRRLAASTDTQYF. In DNA form, the CDR3 reads TGTGCCACCCGGAGACTAGCTGCTAGCACAGATACGCAGTATTTT. The rearrangement links TRBV19 to TRBJ2-3, with 7 positions matching TRBD2. Germline CDR1 reads LNHDA; CDR2 reads SQIVND (reference sequence). V gave up 10 bases and J gave up 0 bases; unmatched junction bases: 10. This CDR3 is 15 amino acids long.

This clone was counted a single time. The chain combines TRBV7-8 with TRBJ1-4; no reliable D call. V dropped 1 base and J dropped 7 bases, with 7 bases sitting between them. The length of the CDR3 is 13 residues. Germline assignment: CDR1 SGHVS and CDR2 FQNEAQ. The CDR3 region is CASSLGRGEKLFF. CDR3 DNA: TGTGCCAGCAGCTTAGGTCGGGGTGAAAAACTGTTTTTT.

CDR3 sequence (DNA): TGCAGCGCCCGTTGGGCAGACACCATATATTTT. Translated, it gives CSARWADTIYF. The genes are TRBV29-1 and TRBJ1-3; D is uncertain. This CDR3 region has 11 residues. V dropped 7 bases and J dropped 8 bases, with 12 bases sitting between them. Germline lookup yields CDR1 SQVTM and CDR2 ANQGSEA.

This rearrangement joins TRBV7-7 to TRBJ2-1; D possibly corresponds to TRBD2 (6 bases). Germline CDR1 SSHAT, CDR2 FNYEAQ (reference sequence). V was shortened by 6 bases and J by 4 bases, with 16 bases between the two germline ends. The CDR3 runs 15 residues. CDR3 coding DNA: TGTGCCAGCAGTATGACCATTGGGGGGTACAATGAGCAGTTCTTC. Amino acid sequence: CASSMTIGGYNEQFF.

The chain combines TRBV30 with TRBJ2-7; tentatively, D is TRBD2 (6 bases). Germline CDR1 and CDR2: GTSNPN and SVGIG (reference sequence). The CDR3 runs 13 residues. V was cut by 5 bases and J by 2 bases, with 13 bases left in between. CDR3 nucleotide sequence: TGTGCCTGGGTCCCCCCGGGAGCCTACGAGCAGTACTTC. This encodes CAWVPPGAYEQYF.

V usage is TRBV9 and J usage is TRBJ2-3; possibly TRBD2 for D (7 bases). V lost 3 bases and J lost 5, with 25 bases in between. Germline V gene data show CDR1 as SGDLS and CDR2 as YYNGEE. The CDR3 is made up of 18 amino acids. The DNA for the CDR3 is TGTGCCAGCAGCGCCCGAGGGGGAGGGAGTGGGTTGGGAGATACGCAGTATTTT. This translates into CASSARGGGSGLGDTQYF.

The chain is built from TRBV7-2 and TRBJ2-1; D ambiguous. Deletions cut 5 bases from V and 8 bases from J, with 16 bases between. Germline CDR1 SGHTA, CDR2 FQGNSA. The CDR3 is 14 residues long. CDR3 protein: CASSPPPVRDEQFF. The CDR3 bases are TGTGCCAGCAGCCCACCCCCCGTCCGGGATGAGCAGTTCTTC. The entire variable domain, with the rest obtained from reference TRBV7-2 and TRBJ2-1, is as follows: GAGVSQSPSNKVTEKGKDVELRCDPISGHTALYWYRQSLGQGLEFLIYFQGNSAPDKSGLPSDRFSAERTGGSVSTLTIQRTQQEDSAVYLCASSPPPVRDEQFFGPGTRLTVL.